A single sample is the source of the 6 T cell receptor beta chains below, sequenced in a study of OX40 agonist ivuxolimab in advanced cancers. Profiled with immunoSEQ multiplex PCR; TCRdb holds only in-frame clones, not every one. Among about 71,000 clones listed, around nine tenths were seen once. Sequenced material: CD4+ or CD8+ T cells sorted from blood, taken in a trial of the OX40 agonist ivuxolimab. These receptors came from an adult with an advanced solid tumor such as melanoma, head and neck, liver or kidney cancer.

This clone was picked up one time. This chain uses TRBV27 with TRBJ1-3, with unresolved D. Germline CDR1 is MNHEY and CDR2 is SMNVEV (reference sequence). The CDR3 has 14 amino acids. The V end was cut by 2 bases, the J end by 4 bases, with 9 bases between. The DNA of the CDR3 is TGTGCCAGCAGTTTAAAGGTATCCGGAAACACCATATATTTT. Encoded protein: CASSLKVSGNTIYF.

J is TRBJ2-7 and V is TRBV2; perhaps TRBD1 as D (6 bases). The CDR3 has 14 residues. V lost 8 bases and J 3 bases, leaving 17 bases between the germline ends. Germline lookup yields CDR1 SNHLY and CDR2 FYNNEI. The CDR3 DNA reads as TGTGCCAGCCGACAGGTCCCCAGAAACTACGAGCAGTACTTC. As protein: CASRQVPRNYEQYF.

The J gene is TRBJ2-1, the V gene TRBV9, with 7 nucleotides matching TRBD1. V gave up 3 bases and J gave up 5 bases; unmatched junction bases: 8. This CDR3 is 15 amino acids long. The germline V gene encodes CDR1 SGDLS and CDR2 YYNGEE. The CDR3 spells CASSARGTDNNEQFF. For the CDR3, the DNA is TGTGCCAGCAGCGCGAGAGGGACAGACAACAATGAGCAGTTCTTC.

This chain joins TRBV9 and TRBJ2-1; 11 bases are a match to TRBD2. V was pared by 2 bases and J by 3 bases, with 1 base of the junction left unmatched. The CDR3 covers 15 residues. Germline CDR1 is SGDLS and CDR2 is YYNGEE. Here the CDR3 DNA reads TGTGCCAGCAGCGTCGGGACTAGCGGCTACAATGAGCAGTTCTTC. Amino acids: CASSVGTSGYNEQFF.

V gene TRBV10-1 combines with J gene TRBJ2-3; no clear D. Trimming took off 2 bases at V and 8 bases at J, with 14 bases between the two ends. The CDR3 loop spans 14 amino acids. Germline V CDR1 and CDR2: WNHNN, SYGVQD (reference sequence). CDR3 protein: CASSEVDIAGTQYF. In nucleotides, the CDR3 is TGCGCCAGCAGTGAGGTTGATATCGCCGGTACGCAGTATTTT.

The gene calls are TRBV6-6 and TRBJ2-7, with D tentatively TRBD2 (6 bases). The germline CDR1 and CDR2 sequences are MNHNY and SVGAGI (reference sequence). With 5 bases removed from V and 4 bases from J, the gap between germline ends came to 18 bases. The CDR3 totals 15 residues. In DNA form, the CDR3 reads TGTGCCAGCAGTGGCGGGGTCCTTCGACCATACGAGCAGTACTTC. Translated: CASSGGVLRPYEQYF.